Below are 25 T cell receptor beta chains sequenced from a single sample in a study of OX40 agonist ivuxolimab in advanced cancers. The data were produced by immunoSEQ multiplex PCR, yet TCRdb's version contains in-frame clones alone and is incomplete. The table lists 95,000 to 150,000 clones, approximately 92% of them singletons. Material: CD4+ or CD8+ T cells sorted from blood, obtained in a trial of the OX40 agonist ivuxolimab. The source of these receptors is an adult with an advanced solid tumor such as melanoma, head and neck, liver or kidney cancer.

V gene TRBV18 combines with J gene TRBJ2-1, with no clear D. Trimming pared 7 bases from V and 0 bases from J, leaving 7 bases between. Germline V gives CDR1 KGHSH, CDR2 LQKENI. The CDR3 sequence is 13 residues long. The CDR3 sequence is CASFRSSYNEQFF. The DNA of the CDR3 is TGTGCCAGCTTCCGGAGCTCCTACAATGAGCAGTTCTTC.

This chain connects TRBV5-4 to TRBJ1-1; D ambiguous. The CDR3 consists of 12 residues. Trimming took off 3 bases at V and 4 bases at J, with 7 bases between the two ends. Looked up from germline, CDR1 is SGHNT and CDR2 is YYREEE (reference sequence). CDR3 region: CASSSEGTEAFF. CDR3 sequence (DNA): TGTGCCAGCAGCTCGGAGGGCACTGAAGCTTTCTTT.

CDR3 in DNA: TGCAGCGCCGGACTCATCCAAGAGACCCAGTACTTC. Translated: CSAGLIQETQYF. V is TRBV29-1 and J is TRBJ2-5; maybe TRBD2 (5 bases). Between the trimmed V and J ends, which lost 7 bases and 1 base, there was a span of 10 bases. Per the germline V gene, CDR1 is SQVTM and CDR2 is ANQGSEA. This CDR3 has 12 residues.

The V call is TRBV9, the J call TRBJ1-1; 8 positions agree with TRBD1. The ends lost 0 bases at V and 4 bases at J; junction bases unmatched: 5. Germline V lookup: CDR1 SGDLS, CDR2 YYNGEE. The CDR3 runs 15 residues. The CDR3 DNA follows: TGTGCCAGCAGCGTAGGAGTGACAGGGGCCACTGAAGCTTTCTTT. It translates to CASSVGVTGATEAFF.

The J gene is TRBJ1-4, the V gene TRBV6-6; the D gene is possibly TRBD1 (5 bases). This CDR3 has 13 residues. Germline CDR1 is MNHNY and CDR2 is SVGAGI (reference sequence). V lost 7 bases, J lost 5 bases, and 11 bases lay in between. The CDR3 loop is CASNRGANEKLFF. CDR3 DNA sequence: TGTGCCAGCAATAGGGGCGCGAATGAAAAACTGTTTTTT.

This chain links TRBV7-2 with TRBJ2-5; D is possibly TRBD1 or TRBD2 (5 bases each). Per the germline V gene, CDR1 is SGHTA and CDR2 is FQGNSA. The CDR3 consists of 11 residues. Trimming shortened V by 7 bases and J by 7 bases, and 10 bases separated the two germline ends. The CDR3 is CASTLRGTQYF. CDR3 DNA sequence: TGTGCCAGCACGTTGAGGGGGACCCAGTACTTC. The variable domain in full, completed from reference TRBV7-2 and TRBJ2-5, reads GAGVSQSPSNKVTEKGKDVELRCDPISGHTALYWYRQSLGQGLEFLIYFQGNSAPDKSGLPSDRFSAERTGGSVSTLTIQRTQQEDSAVYLCASTLRGTQYFGPGTRLLVL.

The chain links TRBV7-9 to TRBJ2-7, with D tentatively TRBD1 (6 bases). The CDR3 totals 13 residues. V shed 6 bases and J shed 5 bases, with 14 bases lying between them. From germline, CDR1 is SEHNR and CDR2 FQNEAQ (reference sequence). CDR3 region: CASRPQGTHEQYF. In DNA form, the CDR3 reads TGTGCCAGCAGACCCCAGGGGACGCACGAGCAGTACTTC.

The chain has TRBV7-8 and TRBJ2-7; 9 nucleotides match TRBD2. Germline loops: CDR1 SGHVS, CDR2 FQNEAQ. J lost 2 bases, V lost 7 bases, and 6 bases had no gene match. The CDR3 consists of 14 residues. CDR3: CASTRTSVTYEQYF. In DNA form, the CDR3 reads TGTGCCAGCACCAGGACTAGCGTAACCTACGAGCAGTACTTC. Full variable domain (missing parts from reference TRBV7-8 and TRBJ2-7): GAGVSQSPRYKVAKRGQDVALRCDPISGHVSLFWYQQALGQGPEFLTYFQNEAQLDKSGLPSDRFFAERPEGSVSTLKIQRTQQEDSAVYLCASTRTSVTYEQYFGPGTRLTVT.

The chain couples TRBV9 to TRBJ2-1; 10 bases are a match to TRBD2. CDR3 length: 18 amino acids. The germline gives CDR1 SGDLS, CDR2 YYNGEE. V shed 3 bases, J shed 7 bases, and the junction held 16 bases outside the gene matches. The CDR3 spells CASSGPPSSSGRKNEQFF. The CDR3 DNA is TGTGCCAGCAGCGGACCCCCCTCCTCTAGCGGGAGAAAGAATGAGCAGTTCTTC.

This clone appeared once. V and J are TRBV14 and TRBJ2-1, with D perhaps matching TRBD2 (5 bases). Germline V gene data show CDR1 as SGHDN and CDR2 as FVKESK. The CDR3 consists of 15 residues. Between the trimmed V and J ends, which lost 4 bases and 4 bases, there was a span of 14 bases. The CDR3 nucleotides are TGTGCCAGCAGCCTTCCGGGAATAGGGTACAATGAGCAGTTCTTC. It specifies CASSLPGIGYNEQFF.

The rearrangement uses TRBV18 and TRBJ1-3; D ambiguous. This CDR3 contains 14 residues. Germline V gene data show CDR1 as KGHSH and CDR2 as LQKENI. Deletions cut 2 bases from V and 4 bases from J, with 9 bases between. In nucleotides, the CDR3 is TGTGCCAGCTCACCAACGGGGTCGGGAAACACCATATATTTT. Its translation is CASSPTGSGNTIYF.

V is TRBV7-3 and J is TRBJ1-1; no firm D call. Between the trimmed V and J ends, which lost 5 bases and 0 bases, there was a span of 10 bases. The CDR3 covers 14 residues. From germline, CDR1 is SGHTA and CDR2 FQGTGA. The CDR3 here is CASSQDSMNTEAFF. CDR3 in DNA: TGTGCCAGCAGCCAAGACTCCATGAACACTGAAGCTTTCTTT.

CDR3 protein: CASGAYRAGNTIYF. CDR3 bases: TGTGCCAGCGGCGCATATAGGGCAGGAAACACCATATATTTT. The V call is TRBV11-1, the J call TRBJ1-3; D gene uncertain. The CDR3 spans 14 residues. CDR1 is SGHAT and CDR2 is FQDESV in the germline V gene (reference sequence). The V gene lost 8 bases and the J gene lost 4 bases, with 15 bases spanning the gap.

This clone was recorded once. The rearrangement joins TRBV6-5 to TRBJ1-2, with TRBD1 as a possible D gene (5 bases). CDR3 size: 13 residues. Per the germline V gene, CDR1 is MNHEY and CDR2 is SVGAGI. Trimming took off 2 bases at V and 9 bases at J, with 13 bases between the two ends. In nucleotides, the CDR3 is TGTGCCAGCAGTTACGCAGGGACGGACCGCTACACCTTC. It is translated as CASSYAGTDRYTF.

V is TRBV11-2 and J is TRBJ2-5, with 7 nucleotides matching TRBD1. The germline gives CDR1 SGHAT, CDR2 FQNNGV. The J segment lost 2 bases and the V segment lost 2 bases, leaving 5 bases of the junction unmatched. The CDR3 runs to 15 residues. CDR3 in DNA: TGTGCCAGCAGCTTAAGGGGGACAGAGCAAGAGACCCAGTACTTC. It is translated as CASSLRGTEQETQYF. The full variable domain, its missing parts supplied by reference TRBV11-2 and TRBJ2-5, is EAGVAQSPRYKIIEKRQSVAFWCNPISGHATLYWYQQILGQGPKLLIQFQNNGVVDDSQLPKDRFSAERLKGVDSTLKIQPAKLEDSAVYLCASSLRGTEQETQYFGPGTRLLVL.

This CDR3 reads CASSATGGVTDTQYF. CDR3 DNA sequence: TGTGCCAGCAGCGCAACGGGGGGGGTCACAGATACGCAGTATTTT. The chain links TRBV7-8 to TRBJ2-3; TRBD2 agrees at 8 bases. The junction had 6 bases not matched to a gene; V was cut back by 5 bases and J by 2 bases. Per germline, CDR1 SGHVS and CDR2 FQNEAQ. There are 15 residues in the CDR3.

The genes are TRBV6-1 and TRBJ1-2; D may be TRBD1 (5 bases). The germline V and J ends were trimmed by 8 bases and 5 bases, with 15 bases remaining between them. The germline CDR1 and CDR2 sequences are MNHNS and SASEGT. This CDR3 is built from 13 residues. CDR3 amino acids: CASCPDSRYGYTF. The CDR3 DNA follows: TGTGCCAGCTGCCCTGACAGTCGGTATGGCTACACCTTC.

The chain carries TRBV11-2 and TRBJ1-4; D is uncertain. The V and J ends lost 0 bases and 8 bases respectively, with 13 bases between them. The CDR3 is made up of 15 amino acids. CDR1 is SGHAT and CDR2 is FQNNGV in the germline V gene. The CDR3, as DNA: TGTGCCAGCAGCTTAGACTGGGGTTCGGGCGAAAAACTGTTTTTT. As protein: CASSLDWGSGEKLFF.

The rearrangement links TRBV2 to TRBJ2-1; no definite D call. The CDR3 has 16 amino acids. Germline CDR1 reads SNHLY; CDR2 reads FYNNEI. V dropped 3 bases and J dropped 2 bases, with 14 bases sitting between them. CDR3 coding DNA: TGTGCCAGCAGTGAGGTTAAGGTTGCGGCCTACAATGAGCAGTTCTTC. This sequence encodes CASSEVKVAAYNEQFF.

The CDR3 sequence: CATSGGLAFEQYF. The CDR3 DNA is TGTGCCACCAGCGGGGGACTAGCGTTCGAGCAGTACTTC. The chain employs TRBV15 and TRBJ2-7, with 10 bases identical to TRBD2. The ends lost 5 bases at V and 6 bases at J; junction bases unmatched: 4. The CDR3 totals 13 residues. CDR1 is LNHNV and CDR2 is YYDKDF in the germline V gene (reference sequence).

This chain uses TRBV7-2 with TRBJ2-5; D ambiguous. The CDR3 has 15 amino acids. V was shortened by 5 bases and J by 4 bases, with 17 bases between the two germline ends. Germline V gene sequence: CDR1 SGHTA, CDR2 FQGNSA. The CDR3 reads CASSPLGPPGETQYF. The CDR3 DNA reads TGTGCCAGCAGCCCCCTCGGACCGCCGGGAGAGACCCAGTACTTC. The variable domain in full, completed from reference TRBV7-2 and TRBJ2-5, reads GAGVSQSPSNKVTEKGKDVELRCDPISGHTALYWYRQSLGQGLEFLIYFQGNSAPDKSGLPSDRFSAERTGGSVSTLTIQRTQQEDSAVYLCASSPLGPPGETQYFGPGTRLLVL.

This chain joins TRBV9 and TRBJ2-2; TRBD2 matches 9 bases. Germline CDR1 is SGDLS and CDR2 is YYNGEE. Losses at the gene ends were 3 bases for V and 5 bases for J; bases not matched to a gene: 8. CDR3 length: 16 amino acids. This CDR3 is CASSGVAGELTGELFF. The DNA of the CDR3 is TGTGCCAGCAGCGGGGTAGCGGGAGAGCTAACCGGGGAGCTGTTTTTT.

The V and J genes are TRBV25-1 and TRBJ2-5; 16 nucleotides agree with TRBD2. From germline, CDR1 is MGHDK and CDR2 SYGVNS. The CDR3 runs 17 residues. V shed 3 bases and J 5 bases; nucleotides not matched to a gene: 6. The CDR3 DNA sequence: TGTGCCAGCAGTGATTGGGGACTAGCGGGGGGGCCGGAGACCCAGTACTTC. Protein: CASSDWGLAGGPETQYF.

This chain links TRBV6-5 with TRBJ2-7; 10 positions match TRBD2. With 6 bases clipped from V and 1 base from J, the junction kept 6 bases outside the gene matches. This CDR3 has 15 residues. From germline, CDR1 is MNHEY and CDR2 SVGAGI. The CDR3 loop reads CASSVSGGSSYEQYF. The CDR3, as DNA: TGTGCCAGCAGCGTTAGCGGGGGGAGTTCCTACGAGCAGTACTTC.

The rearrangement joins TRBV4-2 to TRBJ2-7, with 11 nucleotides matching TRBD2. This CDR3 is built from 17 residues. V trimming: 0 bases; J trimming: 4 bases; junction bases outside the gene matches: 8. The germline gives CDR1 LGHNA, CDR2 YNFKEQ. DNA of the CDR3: TGTGCCAGCAGCCAAGACCATAAACTAGCGGGAGAATACGAGCAGTACTTC. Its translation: CASSQDHKLAGEYEQYF.